The clone carrying this T cell receptor (beta chain) has a count of ten or more. Its target is not known. TCRdb re-called the reads through MiXCR, storing one row per CDR3 protein. The table lists 400,000 or so distinct CDR3 sequences, approximately 32% of them singletons, with about an eighth in the top ten. The CDR3 has 18 residues. V lost 0 bases and J 0 bases, leaving 16 bases between the germline ends. Germline lookup yields CDR1 SGDLS and CDR2 YYNGEE. The data were taken from a study of T cell repertoires in cytomegalovirus infection. About the research overall: TCR beta signatures that were public indicated CMV infection and matching HLA type. Overall study findings and caveats: Dominating the ex vivo response were HLA-C-restricted CMV-specific TCR beta clonotypes. There were carriers of CMV plus the relevant HLA, and cumulative public TCR beta family frequency identified them.

The rearrangement joins TRBV9 to TRBJ2-4; D call uncertain. Sequenced: PBMCs. The sequence was obtained from a human donor in good health (CMV status not recorded). Some clones in this sample may be carry-over from other donors' samples. The CDR3 coding sequence is TGTGCCAGCAGCGTAGTTTTACAGAAAGGCGTAGCCAAAAACATTCAGTACTTC. Protein product: CASSVVLQKGVAKNIQYF.